The 22 T cell receptor beta chains given below trace back to one sample, sequenced in a study of blood T cell repertoires in COVID-19. Measured with immunoSEQ multiplex PCR; TCRdb has only the in-frame clones, and not every one. Here the sample spans roughly 200,000 clones, 70% to 90% being singletons. Sequenced: peripheral blood. The source is a man aged 55 to 70 with acute or convalescent COVID-19.

The genes are TRBV28 and TRBJ2-1; D is unresolved. Trimming removed 5 bases at V and 10 bases at J, with 9 bases between. CDR1 and CDR2 (germline): MDHEN, SYDVKM. The CDR3 covers 11 residues. The CDR3 here is CASSPSEEQFF. CDR3 sequence (DNA): TGTGCCAGCAGTCCCAGCGAGGAGCAGTTCTTC.

The CDR3 loop reads CASSFGQGMGNEQFF. The CDR3 DNA reads TGTGCCAGCAGCTTCGGGCAGGGAATGGGTAATGAGCAGTTCTTC. The V gene is TRBV5-4, the J gene TRBJ2-1; D is possibly TRBD1 (5 bases). This CDR3 is 15 amino acids long. CDR1 is SGHNT and CDR2 is YYREEE in the germline V gene (reference sequence). The V end was cut by 2 bases, the J end by 7 bases, with 16 bases between.

The rearrangement uses TRBV27 and TRBJ2-3; TRBD2 aligns across 9 bases. J gave up 1 base and V 4 bases, and 3 bases lay outside the gene matches. Germline CDR1 reads MNHEY; CDR2 reads SMNVEV (reference sequence). The CDR3 has 15 residues. CDR3 region: CASSYRTSGTDTQYF. CDR3 in DNA: TGTGCCAGCAGTTATCGGACTAGCGGCACAGATACGCAGTATTTT.

CDR3 region: CASSGEGGPKNIQYF. In DNA, the CDR3 is TGTGCCAGTAGTGGGGAGGGAGGGCCGAAAAACATTCAGTACTTC. V gene TRBV19 combines with J gene TRBJ2-4, with 7 positions matching TRBD2. V lost 5 bases to trimming and J lost 4 bases; unmatched junction nucleotides: 8. Germline lookup yields CDR1 LNHDA and CDR2 SQIVND (reference sequence). There are 15 residues in the CDR3.

The genes are TRBV27 and TRBJ2-3; D might be TRBD2 (5 bases). CDR1 and CDR2 from the germline V gene are MNHEY and SMNVEV (reference sequence). V dropped 0 bases and J dropped 2 bases, with 6 bases sitting between them. CDR3 size: 14 residues. The CDR3 DNA sequence: TGTGCCAGCAGTTTATCACTAGACACAGATACGCAGTATTTT. Translation gives CASSLSLDTDTQYF.

The J gene is TRBJ1-5, the V gene TRBV28, with 8 bases fitting TRBD1. V lost 5 bases to trimming and J lost 6 bases; unmatched junction nucleotides: 6. Germline V gene lookup returns CDR1 MDHEN and CDR2 SYDVKM. CDR3 size: 14 residues. The CDR3 DNA sequence: TGTGCCAGCAGTATAAGGACAGGGCCTCAGCCCCAGCATTTT. It encodes CASSIRTGPQPQHF.

This chain joins TRBV7-9 and TRBJ1-4; 7 bases are shared with TRBD1. After removal of 5 bases from V and 2 bases from J, the junction contained 11 bases not matched to a gene. Germline V gene sequence: CDR1 SEHNR, CDR2 FQNEAQ (reference sequence). This CDR3 has 17 residues. The CDR3 is CASSLGRGGGTNEKLFF. The CDR3 DNA reads TGTGCCAGCAGCCTGGGCCGAGGGGGCGGCACTAATGAAAAACTGTTTTTT.

This clone was detected a few times. J is TRBJ2-3 and V is TRBV29-1; D may be TRBD1 (6 bases). Germline values: CDR1 SQVTM, CDR2 ANQGSEA. Trimming shortened V by 6 bases and J by 1 base, and 20 bases separated the two germline ends. The CDR3 sequence is 16 residues long. The CDR3 coding sequence is TGCAGCGTCGGCACCGACAGGTTGGCAGGCACAGATACGCAGTATTTT. This gives the protein CSVGTDRLAGTDTQYF.

The rearrangement uses TRBV7-9 and TRBJ2-1; D gene ambiguous. The germline V gene encodes CDR1 SEHNR and CDR2 FQNEAQ (reference sequence). The CDR3 is made up of 15 amino acids. V lost 1 base, J lost 2 bases, and 9 bases lay in between. The CDR3 loop reads CASSLGTPPYNEQFF. The CDR3 nucleotides read TGTGCCAGCAGCTTAGGAACTCCCCCCTACAATGAGCAGTTCTTC.

The chain recombines TRBV2 with TRBJ2-7; 10 nucleotides agree with TRBD1. CDR3 length: 13 amino acids. Germline V gene sequence: CDR1 SNHLY, CDR2 FYNNEI. The V gene end was trimmed by 9 bases and the J gene end by 9 bases; junction bases not matched to a gene: 11. The DNA of the CDR3 is TGTGCCAGGGGGACAGGGGCTAGTGGTGTGCAGTACTTC. Protein: CARGTGASGVQYF.

The count of this clone is one. The rearrangement uses TRBV18 and TRBJ1-2, with 8 bases aligning to TRBD1. The CDR3 runs 16 residues. Trimming removed 3 bases from V and 6 bases from J; junction bases left unmatched: 12. From germline, CDR1 is KGHSH and CDR2 LQKENI. In nucleotides, the CDR3 is TGTGCCAGCTCACCGACAGGGGAGGGGGCACTTCATGGCTACACCTTC. Translating it yields CASSPTGEGALHGYTF.

This chain links TRBV3-1 (or the pseudogene TRBV3-2) with TRBJ2-3, with 8 bases identical to TRBD2. This CDR3 spans 16 amino acids. J lost 2 bases, V lost 1 base, and 5 bases had no gene match. Per the germline V gene, CDR1 is LGHDT and CDR2 is YNNKEL (reference sequence). CDR3 region: CASSQVTSGPTDTQYF. CDR3 nucleotides: TGTGCCAGCAGCCAAGTAACTAGCGGACCCACAGATACGCAGTATTTT.

The chain couples TRBV7-3 to TRBJ1-2; D is possibly TRBD1 (6 bases). The CDR3 has 15 amino acids. Germline CDR1 SGHTA, CDR2 FQGTGA. Trimming shortened V by 6 bases and J by 6 bases, and 20 bases separated the two germline ends. The CDR3 DNA is TGTGCCAGCAGTTCCCACGCCAGGGGTAGGGATGGCTACACCTTC. As protein: CASSSHARGRDGYTF.

V and J are TRBV3-1 (or the pseudogene TRBV3-2) and TRBJ1-1; 7 nucleotides agree with TRBD1. The CDR3 extends over 17 amino acids. With V trimmed by 3 bases and J by 4 bases, 14 bases remained unmatched. Germline V gene data show CDR1 as LGHDT and CDR2 as YNNKEL (reference sequence). CDR3 sequence reads: CASSHSNRGAITTEAFF. For the CDR3, the DNA is TGTGCCAGCAGCCACTCCAACAGGGGAGCTATTACCACTGAAGCTTTCTTT.

This rearrangement joins TRBV9 to TRBJ2-1; 12 bases align to TRBD2. Germline V gene data show CDR1 as SGDLS and CDR2 as YYNGEE. The length of the CDR3 is 21 residues. V gave up 2 bases and J gave up 6 bases; unmatched junction bases: 21. Here the CDR3 DNA reads TGTGCCAGCAGCGTTCCCAGTGGGGCTAGCGGGAGGGCTAGATCAAGCAATGAGCAGTTCTTC. Translating it yields CASSVPSGASGRARSSNEQFF.

As to this clone: One junction end does not reproduce the germline sequence, and a read error may be involved. This chain uses TRBV7-2 with TRBJ2-7; TRBD2 matches at 9 bases. Germline V gene sequence: CDR1 SGHTA, CDR2 FQGNSA. The CDR3 runs 15 residues. The CDR3: CASSLAGDPSYEQYF. Written as DNA, the CDR3 is TGTGCCAGCAGTTTAGCGGGAGACCCCTCCTACGAGCAGTACTTC.

The chain employs TRBV4-1 and TRBJ2-4, with TRBD2 identical over 7 bases. Per the germline V gene, CDR1 is MGHRA and CDR2 is YSYEKL. V trimming: 1 base; J trimming: 6 bases; junction bases outside the gene matches: 9. The CDR3 extends over 16 amino acids. The CDR3 is CASSQAGSSGGNIQYF. CDR3 in DNA: TGCGCCAGCAGCCAAGCCGGATCTAGCGGAGGAAACATTCAGTACTTC.

The chain links TRBV5-4 to TRBJ1-6, with D possibly being TRBD1 (6 bases). The V gene's germline CDR1 is SGHNT and CDR2 YYREEE (reference sequence). The CDR3 is 14 amino acids. Trimming cost V 0 bases and J 7 bases, with 8 bases left between them. The CDR3 coding sequence is TGTGCCAGCAGCTTGGGACAGGCCAATTCACCCCTCCACTTT. Amino acid sequence: CASSLGQANSPLHF.

V gene TRBV28 combines with J gene TRBJ2-5; 7 nucleotides line up with TRBD1. There are 15 residues in the CDR3. Germline CDR1 reads MDHEN; CDR2 reads SYDVKM. The J segment lost 5 bases and the V segment lost 7 bases, leaving 13 bases of the junction unmatched. CDR3 region: CASTRLGKGAETQYF. CDR3 in DNA: TGTGCCAGCACGCGACTGGGAAAGGGGGCGGAGACCCAGTACTTC.

The rearrangement joins TRBV7-9 to TRBJ2-7, with D possibly TRBD2 on 6 matching bases. Germline V lookup: CDR1 SEHNR, CDR2 FQNEAQ (reference sequence). Trimming shortened V by 3 bases and J by 2 bases, and 14 bases separated the two germline ends. CDR3 length: 15 residues. The CDR3 region is CASSFVSGVPYEQYF. In DNA, the CDR3 is TGTGCCAGCAGCTTCGTTAGCGGAGTCCCCTACGAGCAGTACTTC.

This clone has just one count. V gene TRBV3-1 (or the pseudogene TRBV3-2) combines with J gene TRBJ1-5, with unresolved D. This CDR3 is 15 amino acids long. Germline lookup yields CDR1 LGHDT and CDR2 YNNKEL (reference sequence). The ends were cut back, 2 bases at V and 6 bases at J, with 14 bases in the middle. The CDR3 protein is CASSQYLGPSQPQHF. The CDR3 nucleotides are TGTGCCAGCAGCCAATATCTGGGCCCGAGTCAGCCCCAGCATTTT.

The chain recombines TRBV9 with TRBJ2-1; 8 positions agree with TRBD2. Germline CDR1 SGDLS, CDR2 YYNGEE. The V segment lost 0 bases and the J segment 7 bases; nucleotides outside the gene matches: 6. The CDR3 is 15 residues long. The CDR3 loop reads CASSVEAGGGNEQFF. CDR3 DNA sequence: TGTGCCAGCAGCGTAGAGGCGGGAGGAGGGAATGAGCAGTTCTTC.